This paragraph reports one T cell receptor (beta chain). Enrollees, about 18 to 89 years old, lived in about two dozen US areas. The study counted Cohort 3 donors as recovered given two negative PCRs, clearance, or symptom resolution. As originally analysed: Amplifying reference gene primers gave estimates of nucleated cell counts. The protocol was immunoSEQ multiplex PCR, while the TCRdb copy is restricted to in-frame clones and leaves out a portion. V and J calls and clone size are copied from that table; D and trimming were computed from the DNA. Found here are 210,000 or so clones, under 85% of them singletons; the top ten hold 1.8%. This sample is drawn from a study of blood T cell repertoires in COVID-19. V was clipped by 1 base and J by 0 bases; unmatched bases: 5. The germline V gene encodes CDR1 SGHAT and CDR2 FQNNGV. The CDR3 is 16 amino acids.

The sequencing sample was made of PBMCs or T cells enriched from blood (not recorded which). The receptor was derived from a man between 60 and 70 years old who had recovered from COVID-19. The genes are TRBV11-2 and TRBJ1-2; 7 nucleotides match TRBD1. The chain's CDR3 is CASSLVGGRANYGYTF. DNA of the CDR3: TGTGCCAGCAGCTTAGTAGGGGGCAGAGCTAACTATGGCTACACCTTC.